This section outlines one T cell receptor (beta chain) sequence together with its context. This entry belongs to a study of cytomegalovirus exposure and HLA in healthy donors. Primers: 60 Vbeta forward and 13 Jbeta reverse. Measured with immunoSEQ multiplex PCR; TCRdb has only the in-frame clones, and not every one. The sample shows more than 200,000 clones, over 65% of them seen only once. The CDR3 is 14 residues long. Germline V gene lookup returns CDR1 MGHDK and CDR2 SYGVNS. Sequenced input: PBMCs. The clonotype was recovered from a human donor in good health. This sequence joins TRBV25-1 and TRBJ2-5; 8 bases are shared with TRBD1. The DNA end lines up better with TRBJ2-7; the J call may be wrong. CDR3: CASSETGQGYEQYF. Written as DNA, the CDR3 is TGTGCCAGCAGTGAGACTGGACAGGGTTACGAGCAGTACTTC.